The next 23 T cell receptor beta chains were all read from a single sample in a study of T cell responses to AZD1222 COVID-19 vaccine. Sequencing used immunoSEQ multiplex PCR; TCRdb keeps in-frame clones, though not all of them. Here the sample spans 150,000 to 180,000 clones, about 92% being singletons. The material sequenced was peripheral blood, taken on day 0 of AZD1222 vaccination. The origin of the receptors is an adult in good health.

The chain uses TRBV18 and TRBJ1-4; tentative D call: TRBD1 (6 bases). The V end lost 0 bases, the J end lost 5 bases, and 13 bases lay between the germline ends. CDR1 and CDR2 from the germline V gene are KGHSH and LQKENI. The CDR3 contains 16 residues. In DNA form, the CDR3 reads TGTGCCAGCTCACCACCGGGGCAGGGGAGCAATGAAAAACTGTTTTTT. Translation: CASSPPGQGSNEKLFF.

The rearrangement uses TRBV7-9 and TRBJ1-5; 7 bases align to TRBD1. The CDR3 length is 16 residues. Germline CDR1 is SEHNR and CDR2 is FQNEAQ (reference sequence). The V and J ends lost 4 bases and 6 bases, in that order; junction bases with no gene match: 12. The CDR3 spells CASSSGQLGVIQPQHF. For the CDR3, the DNA is TGTGCCAGCAGCTCGGGACAGTTGGGTGTCATTCAGCCCCAGCATTTT.

The chain couples TRBV9 to TRBJ1-1; unclear D gene. V was cut by 6 bases and J by 0 bases, with 12 bases left in between. This CDR3 comprises 14 residues. Germline lookup yields CDR1 SGDLS and CDR2 YYNGEE. The CDR3 DNA reads TGTGCCAGCACCCGAGGGCGGATGAACACTGAAGCTTTCTTT. Amino acid sequence: CASTRGRMNTEAFF.

The chain combines TRBV7-3 with TRBJ1-1; D gene unclear. This CDR3 has 13 residues. V lost 2 bases and J 3 bases, leaving 7 bases between the germline ends. Germline values: CDR1 SGHTA, CDR2 FQGTGA. The CDR3 loop reads CASSLLRDTEAFF. The CDR3, as DNA: TGTGCCAGCAGCTTACTCCGGGACACTGAAGCTTTCTTT.

This chain joins TRBV27 and TRBJ2-2, with D uncertain. Trimming pared 8 bases from V and 5 bases from J, leaving 9 bases between. From germline, CDR1 is MNHEY and CDR2 SMNVEV (reference sequence). The CDR3 length is 12 residues. CDR3 in amino acids: CASGSRTGELFF. The CDR3, as DNA: TGTGCCAGCGGAAGTAGGACCGGGGAGCTGTTTTTT.

In this sample, this clone turned up once. The chain has TRBV7-9 and TRBJ2-5, with TRBD2 matching over 11 bases. CDR3 length: 16 residues. V shed 5 bases, J shed 3 bases, and the junction held 8 bases outside the gene matches. Germline V lookup: CDR1 SEHNR, CDR2 FQNEAQ (reference sequence). CDR3 loop: CASSRRTSGREETQYF. The CDR3 DNA is TGTGCCAGCAGCAGGAGGACTAGCGGGCGCGAAGAGACCCAGTACTTC.

The V gene is TRBV7-2, the J gene TRBJ1-6, with 7 bases identical to TRBD1. V dropped 5 bases and J dropped 0; count of bases not matched to a gene: 4. This CDR3 is 16 amino acids long. Germline assignment: CDR1 SGHTA and CDR2 FQGNSA. The chain's CDR3 is CASSGDRASYNSPLHF. CDR3 in DNA: TGTGCCAGCAGCGGAGACAGGGCCTCCTATAATTCACCCCTCCACTTT.

The chain couples TRBV15 to TRBJ2-1; a possible D gene is TRBD2 (6 bases). Germline V gene sequence: CDR1 LNHNV, CDR2 YYDKDF (reference sequence). V dropped 0 bases and J dropped 3 bases, with 12 bases sitting between them. There are 16 residues in the CDR3. CDR3 amino acids: CATSRDTAGFYNEQFF. DNA of the CDR3: TGTGCCACCAGCAGAGATACAGCGGGCTTCTACAATGAGCAGTTCTTC.

This chain joins TRBV7-9 and TRBJ2-1; 8 bases line up with TRBD2. The V gene end was trimmed by 1 base and the J gene end by 5 bases; junction bases not matched to a gene: 7. This CDR3 contains 16 residues. The germline CDR1 and CDR2 sequences are SEHNR and FQNEAQ (reference sequence). CDR3 protein: CASSLVRLAGDNEQFF. Written as DNA, the CDR3 is TGTGCCAGCAGCTTAGTAAGGCTAGCGGGCGACAATGAGCAGTTCTTC.

The chain has TRBV6-4 and TRBJ2-7, with D possibly matching TRBD1 (5 bases). CDR1 is MRHNA and CDR2 is SNTAGT in the germline V gene. The CDR3 is made up of 14 amino acids. V was shortened by 3 bases and J by 0 bases, with 9 bases between the two germline ends. The CDR3 sequence: CASSEQAASYEQYF. CDR3 nucleotide sequence: TGTGCCAGCAGTGAACAGGCCGCCTCCTACGAGCAGTACTTC.

Here the CDR3 reads CASSISGTGVGQPQHF. The CDR3 DNA sequence: TGTGCCAGTAGTATCTCCGGGACAGGGGTTGGCCAGCCCCAGCATTTT. The chain employs TRBV19 and TRBJ1-5; 10 bases are a match to TRBD1. The CDR3 totals 16 residues. Germline lookup yields CDR1 LNHDA and CDR2 SQIVND (reference sequence). The junction had 9 bases not matched to a gene; V was cut back by 3 bases and J by 7 bases. The whole variable domain, filled in from reference TRBV19 and TRBJ1-5, reads DGGITQSPKYLFRKEGQNVTLSCEQNLNHDAMYWYRQDPGQGLRLIYYSQIVNDFQKGDIAEGYSVSREKKESFPLTVTSAQKNPTAFYLCASSISGTGVGQPQHFGDGTRLSIL.

This chain links TRBV20-1 with TRBJ1-6, with 8 bases matching TRBD1. V shed 3 bases, J shed 8 bases, and the junction held 9 bases outside the gene matches. Germline lookup yields CDR1 DFQATT and CDR2 SNEGSKA (reference sequence). The CDR3 runs to 15 residues. This chain's CDR3 is CSASKAGGSHSPLHF. In DNA form, the CDR3 reads TGCAGTGCTAGTAAGGCAGGGGGCTCTCATTCACCCCTCCACTTT.

The rearrangement links TRBV7-8 to TRBJ1-3, with TRBD1 matching over 9 bases. J lost 6 bases, V lost 6 bases, and 12 bases had no gene match. The germline gives CDR1 SGHVS, CDR2 FQNEAQ. This CDR3 contains 16 residues. The chain's CDR3 is CASSSPGQGWENTIYF. CDR3 sequence (DNA): TGTGCCAGCAGTTCCCCGGGACAGGGTTGGGAAAACACCATATATTTT.

The chain combines TRBV6-5 with TRBJ2-7; D is ambiguous. The germline V gene encodes CDR1 MNHEY and CDR2 SVGAGI. The length of the CDR3 is 13 residues. V lost 0 bases and J lost 4, with 7 bases in between. The CDR3 DNA reads TGTGCCAGCAGTTACTCGATAGCTTACGAGCAGTACTTC. Its translation is CASSYSIAYEQYF.

The genes are TRBV14 and TRBJ1-1, with D possibly being TRBD1 (5 bases). CDR3 size: 18 residues. V lost 2 bases and J 1 base, leaving 20 bases between the germline ends. Germline assignment: CDR1 SGHDN and CDR2 FVKESK. The CDR3 loop is CASSQFRVMGRSNTEAFF. For the CDR3, the DNA is TGTGCCAGCAGCCAATTTCGGGTTATGGGACGGTCGAACACTGAAGCTTTCTTT.

The chain employs TRBV7-8 and TRBJ2-6; a possible D gene is TRBD1 (6 bases). CDR1 and CDR2 from the germline V gene are SGHVS and FQNEAQ. Trimming stripped 7 bases from V and 1 base from J, with 17 bases between. This CDR3 has 17 amino acids. DNA of the CDR3: TGTGCCAGCAACAAACTAGGACAGCCTTCTGGGGCCAACGTCCTGACTTTC. Protein sequence: CASNKLGQPSGANVLTF.

This chain joins TRBV27 and TRBJ2-7, with 7 bases that match TRBD1. V trimming: 8 bases; J trimming: 6 bases; junction bases outside the gene matches: 10. Per germline, CDR1 MNHEY and CDR2 SMNVEV (reference sequence). The CDR3 has 13 amino acids. CDR3 DNA sequence: TGTGCCAGCCGCGTTACAGGGGTGGGCGAGCAGTACTTC. It is translated as CASRVTGVGEQYF.

V usage is TRBV7-8 and J usage is TRBJ1-2; 8 bases fit TRBD1. The CDR3 totals 14 residues. Per the germline V gene, CDR1 is SGHVS and CDR2 is FQNEAQ. Germline trimming cut 7 bases from V and 1 base from J; bases unmatched to any gene: 5. The CDR3 coding sequence is TGTGCCAGCACTCCAGGGGGCAGTAACTATGGCTACACCTTC. It specifies CASTPGGSNYGYTF. Variable domain in full (rest from reference TRBV7-8 and TRBJ1-2): GAGVSQSPRYKVAKRGQDVALRCDPISGHVSLFWYQQALGQGPEFLTYFQNEAQLDKSGLPSDRFFAERPEGSVSTLKIQRTQQEDSAVYLCASTPGGSNYGYTFGSGTRLTVV.

The gene calls are TRBV14 and TRBJ2-3; possibly TRBD2 for D (7 bases). Germline V gene lookup returns CDR1 SGHDN and CDR2 FVKESK. The CDR3 is 15 amino acids. The ends were cut back, 6 bases at V and 1 base at J, with 14 bases in the middle. DNA for the CDR3: TGTGCCAGCAGTCTTCTGGGGGGGCGCACAGATACGCAGTATTTT. Protein product: CASSLLGGRTDTQYF.

This rearrangement joins TRBV18 to TRBJ1-2; TRBD1 agrees at 7 bases. Germline lookup yields CDR1 KGHSH and CDR2 LQKENI. Unmatched junction bases numbered 8, after V lost 3 bases and J lost 4 bases. There are 15 residues in the CDR3. The CDR3 DNA is TGTGCCAGCTCACCGGGGGACAGCTCGGTCTATGGCTACACCTTC. Protein: CASSPGDSSVYGYTF.

V is TRBV3-1 (or the pseudogene TRBV3-2) and J is TRBJ1-2, with 7 bases matching TRBD1. Germline lookup yields CDR1 LGHDT and CDR2 YNNKEL (reference sequence). J was trimmed by 3 bases and V by 3 bases; bases with no gene match: 13. This CDR3 is built from 17 residues. CDR3 DNA sequence: TGTGCCAGCAGCCACACGGTAGGGGGCTCAGGGTACTATGGCTACACCTTC. This translates into CASSHTVGGSGYYGYTF.

This chain joins TRBV11-3 and TRBJ2-7; TRBD1 might be the D (6 bases). Germline V gene sequence: CDR1 SGHNT, CDR2 YENEEA. The CDR3 contains 15 residues. V lost 0 bases and J 2 bases, leaving 11 bases between the germline ends. In nucleotides, the CDR3 is TGTGCCAGCAGCTTAGAAAGTGGACAGACCTACGAGCAGTACTTC. Amino acids: CASSLESGQTYEQYF.

The rearrangement joins TRBV9 to TRBJ2-1, with a weak D call TRBD2 (7 bases). The germline CDR1 and CDR2 sequences are SGDLS and YYNGEE. The CDR3 has 15 residues. V was trimmed by 2 bases and J by 6 bases, leaving 15 bases between them. CDR3 residues: CASSVDGGGSNEQFF. The CDR3 DNA sequence: TGTGCCAGCAGCGTTGACGGCGGGGGCTCCAATGAGCAGTTCTTC.